This T cell receptor beta chain was recovered during a study of cytomegalovirus exposure and HLA in healthy donors. CDR1 SGHAT and CDR2 FQNNGV come from the germline V gene. There are 16 residues in the CDR3. The V and J ends lost 0 bases and 5 bases respectively, with 11 bases between them. The study ran its PCR with 60 Vbeta and 13 Jbeta primers. Clones were sequenced by immunoSEQ multiplex PCR, and TCRdb holds only the in-frame ones, with some missing. The sample lists 130,000 to 150,000 clones; about 79% were seen once. A note on this clone: The antigen is not known.

Overall study results and limits: Follow-up analysis later connected one missense variant in DCLRE1C with trimming of TCR beta V- and J-genes.

Sequences were obtained from PBMCs. The TCR sequence derives from a woman in her twenties or thirties in good health and CMV-seronegative. The V and J genes are TRBV11-2 and TRBJ1-6; D unresolved. The CDR3 bases are TGTGCCAGCAGCTTAGACAACCAGCGCAATAATTCACCCCTCCACTTT. Its protein is CASSLDNQRNNSPLHF.